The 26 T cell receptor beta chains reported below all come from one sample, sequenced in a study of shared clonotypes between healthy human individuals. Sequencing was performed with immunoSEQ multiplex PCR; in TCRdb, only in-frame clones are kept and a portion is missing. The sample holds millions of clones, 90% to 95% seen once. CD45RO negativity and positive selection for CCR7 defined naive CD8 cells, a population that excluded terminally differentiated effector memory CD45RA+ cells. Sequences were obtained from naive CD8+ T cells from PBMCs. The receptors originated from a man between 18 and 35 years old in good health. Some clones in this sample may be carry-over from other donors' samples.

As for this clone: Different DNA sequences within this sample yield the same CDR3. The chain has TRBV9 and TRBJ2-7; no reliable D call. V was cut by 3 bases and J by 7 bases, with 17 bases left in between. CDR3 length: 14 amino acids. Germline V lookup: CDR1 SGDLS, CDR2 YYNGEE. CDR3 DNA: TGTGCCAGCAGCGCCGCTGGTGGGCCGGGTGAGCAGTACTTC. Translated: CASSAAGGPGEQYF.

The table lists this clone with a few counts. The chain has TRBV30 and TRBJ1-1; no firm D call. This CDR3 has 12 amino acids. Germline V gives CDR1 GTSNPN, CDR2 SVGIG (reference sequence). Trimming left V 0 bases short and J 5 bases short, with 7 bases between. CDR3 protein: CAWSVVVTEAFF. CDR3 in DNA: TGTGCCTGGAGTGTAGTGGTAACTGAAGCTTTCTTT.

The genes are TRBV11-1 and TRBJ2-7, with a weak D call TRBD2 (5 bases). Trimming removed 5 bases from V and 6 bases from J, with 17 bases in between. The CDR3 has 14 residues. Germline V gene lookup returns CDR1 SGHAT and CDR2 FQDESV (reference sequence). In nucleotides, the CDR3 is TGTGCCAGCAGCATCCGAGAGGACGGAGGCGAGCAGTACTTC. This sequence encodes CASSIREDGGEQYF.

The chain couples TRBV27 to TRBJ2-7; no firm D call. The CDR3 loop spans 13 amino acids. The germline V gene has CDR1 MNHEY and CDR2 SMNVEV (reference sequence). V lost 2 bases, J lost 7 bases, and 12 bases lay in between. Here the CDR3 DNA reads TGTGCCAGCAGTTTAAGCCCCCGCTGGGAGCAGTACTTC. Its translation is CASSLSPRWEQYF.

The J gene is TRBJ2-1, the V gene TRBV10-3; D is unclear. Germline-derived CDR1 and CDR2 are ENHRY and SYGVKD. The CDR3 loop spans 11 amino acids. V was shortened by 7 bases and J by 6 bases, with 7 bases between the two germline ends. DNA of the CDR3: TGTGCCATCATAAAGGGCAATGAGCAGTTCTTC. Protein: CAIIKGNEQFF.

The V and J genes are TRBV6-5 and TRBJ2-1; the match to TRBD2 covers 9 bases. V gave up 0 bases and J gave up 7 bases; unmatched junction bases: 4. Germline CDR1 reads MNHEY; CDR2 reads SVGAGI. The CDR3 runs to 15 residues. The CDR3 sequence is CASSYSLAGRNEQFF. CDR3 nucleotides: TGTGCCAGCAGTTACTCGCTAGCGGGACGGAATGAGCAGTTCTTC.

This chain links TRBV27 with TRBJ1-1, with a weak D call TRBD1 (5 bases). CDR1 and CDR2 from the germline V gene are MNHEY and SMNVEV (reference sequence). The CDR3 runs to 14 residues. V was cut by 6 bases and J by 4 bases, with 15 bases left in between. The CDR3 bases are TGTGCCAGCAGCTGGACACCTGAGGGCACTGAAGCTTTCTTT. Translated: CASSWTPEGTEAFF.

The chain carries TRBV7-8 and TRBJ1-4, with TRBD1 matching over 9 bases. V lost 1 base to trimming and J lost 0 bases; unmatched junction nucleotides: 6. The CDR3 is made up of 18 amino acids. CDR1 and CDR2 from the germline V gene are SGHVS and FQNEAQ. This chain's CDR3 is CASSLVHRGRSTNEKLFF. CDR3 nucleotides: TGTGCCAGCAGCTTAGTACACAGGGGGCGATCAACTAATGAAAAACTGTTTTTT.

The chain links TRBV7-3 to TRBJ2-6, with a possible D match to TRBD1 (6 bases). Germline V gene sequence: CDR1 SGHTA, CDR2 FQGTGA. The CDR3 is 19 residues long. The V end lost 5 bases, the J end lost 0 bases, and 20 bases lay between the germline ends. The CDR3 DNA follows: TGTGCCAGCAGCCGCACAGGGCTTCTCTCCTACTCTGGGGCCAACGTCCTGACTTTC. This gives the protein CASSRTGLLSYSGANVLTF.

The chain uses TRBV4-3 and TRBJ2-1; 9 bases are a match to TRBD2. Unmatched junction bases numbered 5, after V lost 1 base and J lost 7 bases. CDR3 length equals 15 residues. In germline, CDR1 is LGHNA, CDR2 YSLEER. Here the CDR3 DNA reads TGCGCCAGCAGCCAAGCCCTGCTAGCGGGGAATGAGCAGTTCTTC. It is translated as CASSQALLAGNEQFF.

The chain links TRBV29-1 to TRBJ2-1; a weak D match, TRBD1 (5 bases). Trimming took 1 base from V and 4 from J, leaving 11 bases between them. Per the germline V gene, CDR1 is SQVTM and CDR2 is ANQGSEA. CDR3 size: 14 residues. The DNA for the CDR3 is TGCAGCGTTGAAGTGGGGCTGGTGTACAATGAGCAGTTCTTC. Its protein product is CSVEVGLVYNEQFF.

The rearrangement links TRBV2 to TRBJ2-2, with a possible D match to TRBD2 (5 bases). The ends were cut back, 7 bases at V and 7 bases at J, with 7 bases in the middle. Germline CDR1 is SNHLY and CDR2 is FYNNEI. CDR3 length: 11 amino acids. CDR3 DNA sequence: TGTGCCAGCAAGGAGGTCGGGGAGCTGTTTTTT. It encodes CASKEVGELFF. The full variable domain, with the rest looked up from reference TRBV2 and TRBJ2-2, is EPEVTQTPSHQVTQMGQEVILRCVPISNHLYFYWYRQILGQKVEFLVSFYNNEISEKSEIFDDQFSVERPDGSNFTLKIRSTKLEDSAMYFCASKEVGELFFGEGSRLTVL.

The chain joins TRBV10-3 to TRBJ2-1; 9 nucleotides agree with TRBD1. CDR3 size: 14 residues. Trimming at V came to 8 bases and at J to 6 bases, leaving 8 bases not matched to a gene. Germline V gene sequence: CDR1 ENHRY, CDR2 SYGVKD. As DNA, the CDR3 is TGTGCCATCGCCCCGGGACAGGGCCCCAATGAGCAGTTCTTC. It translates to CAIAPGQGPNEQFF.

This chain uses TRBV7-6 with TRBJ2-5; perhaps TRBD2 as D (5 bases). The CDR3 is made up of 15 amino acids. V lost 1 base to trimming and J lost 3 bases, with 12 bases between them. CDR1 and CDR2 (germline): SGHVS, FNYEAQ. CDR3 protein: CASSLGPAGEETQYF. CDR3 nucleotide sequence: TGTGCCAGCAGCTTAGGCCCCGCGGGTGAAGAGACCCAGTACTTC.

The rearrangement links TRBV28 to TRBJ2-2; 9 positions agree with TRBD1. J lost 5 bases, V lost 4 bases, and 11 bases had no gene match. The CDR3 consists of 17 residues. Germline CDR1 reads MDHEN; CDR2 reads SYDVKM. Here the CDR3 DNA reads TGTGCCAGCAGTTCTCACAGGGGGCCGCGTGGGACCGGGGAGCTGTTTTTT. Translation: CASSSHRGPRGTGELFF.

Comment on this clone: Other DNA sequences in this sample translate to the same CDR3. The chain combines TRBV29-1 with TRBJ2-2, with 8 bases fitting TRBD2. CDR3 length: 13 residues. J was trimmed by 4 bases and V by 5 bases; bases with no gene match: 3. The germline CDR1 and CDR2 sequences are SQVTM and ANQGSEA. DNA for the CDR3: TGCAGCGTTCGCGCGGGAGGCACCGGGGAGCTGTTTTTT. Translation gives CSVRAGGTGELFF.

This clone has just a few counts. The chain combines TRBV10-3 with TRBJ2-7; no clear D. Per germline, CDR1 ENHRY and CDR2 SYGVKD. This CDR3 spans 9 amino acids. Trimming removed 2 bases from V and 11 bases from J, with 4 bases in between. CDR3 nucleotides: TGTGCCATCAGTGAGAGTAAGTACTTC. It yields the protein CAISESKYF.

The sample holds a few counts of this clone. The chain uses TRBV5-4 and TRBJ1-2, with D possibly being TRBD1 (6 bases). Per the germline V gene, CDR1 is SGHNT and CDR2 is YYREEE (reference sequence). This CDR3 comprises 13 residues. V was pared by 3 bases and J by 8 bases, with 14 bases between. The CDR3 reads CASSSLRGGGYTF. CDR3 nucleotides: TGTGCCAGCAGCTCCTTACGTGGGGGCGGCTACACCTTC.

CDR3 nucleotides: TGTGCCAGCAGCTCCCGACAGGGGGTAAATTCACCCCTCCACTTT. This encodes CASSSRQGVNSPLHF. The V gene is TRBV9, the J gene TRBJ1-6; the match to TRBD1 covers 9 bases. Trimming removed 4 bases from V and 7 bases from J; junction bases left unmatched: 6. This CDR3 has 15 residues. CDR1 is SGDLS, CDR2 YYNGEE, per germline.

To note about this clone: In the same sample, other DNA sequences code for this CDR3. CDR3 amino acids: CSVEGQGPYEQYF. The CDR3 nucleotides read TGCAGCGTTGAAGGACAGGGCCCCTACGAGCAGTACTTC. This chain links TRBV29-1 with TRBJ2-5; 7 positions agree with TRBD1. The J call may be incorrect, as the DNA end agrees better with TRBJ2-7. Germline lookup yields CDR1 SQVTM and CDR2 ANQGSEA. This CDR3 comprises 13 residues.

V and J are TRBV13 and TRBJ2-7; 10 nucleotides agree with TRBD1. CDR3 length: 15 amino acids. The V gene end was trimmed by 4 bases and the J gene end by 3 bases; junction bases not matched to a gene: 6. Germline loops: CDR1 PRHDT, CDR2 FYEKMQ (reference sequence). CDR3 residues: CASSSRQGAIYEQYF. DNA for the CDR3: TGTGCCAGCAGCTCCCGACAGGGGGCTATCTACGAGCAGTACTTC.

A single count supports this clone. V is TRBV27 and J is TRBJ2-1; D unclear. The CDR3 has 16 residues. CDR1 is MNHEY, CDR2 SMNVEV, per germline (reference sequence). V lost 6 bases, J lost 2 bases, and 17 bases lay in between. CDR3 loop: CASSLRPLAPYNEQFF. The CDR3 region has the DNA TGTGCCAGCAGCCTACGCCCCCTGGCCCCCTACAATGAGCAGTTCTTC.

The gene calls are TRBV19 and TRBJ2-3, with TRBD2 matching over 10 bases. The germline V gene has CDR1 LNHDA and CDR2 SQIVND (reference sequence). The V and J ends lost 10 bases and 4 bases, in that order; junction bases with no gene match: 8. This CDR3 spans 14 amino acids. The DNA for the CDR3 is TGTGCCACCACCGTAGCGGGAGGATCAGATACGCAGTATTTT. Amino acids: CATTVAGGSDTQYF. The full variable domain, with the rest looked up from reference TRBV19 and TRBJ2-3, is DGGITQSPKYLFRKEGQNVTLSCEQNLNHDAMYWYRQDPGQGLRLIYYSQIVNDFQKGDIAEGYSVSREKKESFPLTVTSAQKNPTAFYLCATTVAGGSDTQYFGPGTRLTVL.

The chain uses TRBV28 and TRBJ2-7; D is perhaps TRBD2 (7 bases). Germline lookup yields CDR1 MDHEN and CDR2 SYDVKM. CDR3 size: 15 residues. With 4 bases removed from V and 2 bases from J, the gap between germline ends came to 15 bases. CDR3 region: CASSSTGRGAYEQYF. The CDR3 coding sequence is TGTGCCAGCAGTTCTACAGGGAGGGGGGCCTACGAGCAGTACTTC.

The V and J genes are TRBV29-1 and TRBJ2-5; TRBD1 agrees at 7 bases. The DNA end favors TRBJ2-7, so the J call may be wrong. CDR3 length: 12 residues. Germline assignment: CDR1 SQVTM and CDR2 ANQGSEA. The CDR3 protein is CSVGRQGYEQYF. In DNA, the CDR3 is TGCAGCGTTGGTCGACAGGGCTACGAGCAGTACTTC.

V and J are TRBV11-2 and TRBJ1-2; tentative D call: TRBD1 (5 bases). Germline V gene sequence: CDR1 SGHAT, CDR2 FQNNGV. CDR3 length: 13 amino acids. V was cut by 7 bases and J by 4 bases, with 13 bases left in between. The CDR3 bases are TGTGCCAGCACCTCCCCCGACAGCTATGGCTACACCTTC. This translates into CASTSPDSYGYTF.